Reported below is one T cell receptor beta chain. In the authors' methods: Counts of nucleated cells, estimated from reference gene primer amplification, were obtained. Assay: immunoSEQ multiplex PCR; the TCRdb copy retains only in-frame clones and omits some. V and J calls and clone size come straight from that table; D and trimming were deduced from the DNA. The profile shows fewer than 250,000 clones, roughly 81% of them singletons. This sample is drawn from a study of blood T cell repertoires in COVID-19. Study in general: The study drew acute and convalescent COVID-19 samples from the United States, Italy and Spain. T cells, B-cell-depleted T cells, or PBMCs supplied cDNA or gDNA.

Sample: peripheral blood. This clonotype originated in a man over 45 with acute or convalescent COVID-19.

The CDR3 sequence is CASEPTGSSYGYTF. DNA of the CDR3: TGTGCCAGCGAACCAACAGGGTCCTCCTATGGCTACACCTTC. The chain couples TRBV9 to TRBJ1-2; D may be TRBD1 (6 bases). Germline V lookup: CDR1 SGDLS, CDR2 YYNGEE. The V and J ends lost 7 bases and 4 bases respectively, with 17 bases between them. The length of the CDR3 is 14 residues. Looking up the rest from reference TRBV9 and TRBJ1-2 gives the full variable domain: DSGVTQTPKHLITATGQRVTLRCSPRSGDLSVYWYQQSLDQGLQFLIQYYNGEERAKGNILERFSAQQFPDLHSELNLSSLELGDSALYFCASEPTGSSYGYTFGSGTRLTVV.